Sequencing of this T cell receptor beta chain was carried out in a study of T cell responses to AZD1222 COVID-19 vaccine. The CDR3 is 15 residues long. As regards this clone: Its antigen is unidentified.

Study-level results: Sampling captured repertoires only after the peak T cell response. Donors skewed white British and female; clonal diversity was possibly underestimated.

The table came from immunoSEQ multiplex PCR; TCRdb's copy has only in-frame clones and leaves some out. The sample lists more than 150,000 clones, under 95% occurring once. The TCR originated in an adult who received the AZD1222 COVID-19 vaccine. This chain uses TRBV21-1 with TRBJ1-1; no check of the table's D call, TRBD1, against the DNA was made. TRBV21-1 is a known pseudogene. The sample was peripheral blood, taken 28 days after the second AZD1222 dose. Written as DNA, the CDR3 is TGTGCCAGCAGCAAAGCCGGACAGGGGAACACTGAAGCTTTCTTT. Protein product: CASSKAGQGNTEAFF.